The source of this T cell receptor beta chain is a study of T cell responses to AZD1222 COVID-19 vaccine. The table came from immunoSEQ multiplex PCR; TCRdb's copy has only in-frame clones and leaves some out. The repertoire holds about 150,000 clones, with around 87% as singletons. On this clone: Its antigen is still unknown.

General observations from the study: Seropositive status at baseline applied to only six AZD1222 recipients. Dominant CD4 TCR responses targeted spike regions 160-218 and 743-854. White British people made up most donors, females outnumbered males, and clonal diversity was possibly underestimated.

The material sequenced was peripheral blood, taken 28 days after the second AZD1222 dose. The TCR sequence derives from an adult who received the AZD1222 COVID-19 vaccine.

In DNA, the CDR3 is TGTGCCAGTAGCCAAGCGGGACAGGGGACCCACGAGCAGTACTTC. This translates into CASSQAGQGTHEQYF. The rearrangement links TRBV19 to TRBJ2-7, with 10 bases that match TRBD1. The length of the CDR3 is 15 residues. The V gene end was trimmed by 6 bases and the J gene end by 5 bases; junction bases not matched to a gene: 10. Germline CDR1 and CDR2: LNHDA and SQIVND (reference sequence).